These 22 T cell receptor beta chains share one sample of origin, sequenced in a study of blood T cell repertoires in COVID-19. TCRdb keeps only in-frame clones here, not all; method: immunoSEQ multiplex PCR. The table records 360,000 or so clones, 89% of them present only once. The specimen was peripheral blood. The receptors come from a woman aged 55-70 years with COVID-19, enrolled during active disease.

The chain employs TRBV5-5 and TRBJ2-2; 8 nucleotides align to TRBD2. Looked up from germline, CDR1 is SGHKS and CDR2 is YYEKEE (reference sequence). The CDR3 extends over 17 amino acids. The J segment lost 4 bases and the V segment lost 3 bases, leaving 11 bases of the junction unmatched. CDR3 loop: CASSSGVRGARTGELFF. CDR3 in DNA: TGTGCCAGCAGCTCGGGGGTGCGGGGGGCCCGCACCGGGGAGCTGTTTTTT.

The chain carries TRBV2 and TRBJ2-7; D perhaps matches TRBD2 (5 bases). The germline CDR1 and CDR2 sequences are SNHLY and FYNNEI. The CDR3 has 14 residues. Trimming shortened V by 5 bases and J by 2 bases, and 13 bases separated the two germline ends. The CDR3 reads CASSYGNGAYEQYF. CDR3 nucleotide sequence: TGTGCCAGCAGTTACGGCAACGGGGCCTACGAGCAGTACTTC.

V usage is TRBV28 and J usage is TRBJ1-4, with 7 bases identical to TRBD1. V shed 6 bases, J shed 8 bases, and the junction held 12 bases outside the gene matches. This CDR3 contains 15 residues. The germline V gene has CDR1 MDHEN and CDR2 SYDVKM. This CDR3 is CASSLLQGDYEKLFF. Written as DNA, the CDR3 is TGTGCCAGCAGCCTCCTCCAGGGGGATTACGAAAAACTGTTTTTT.

V gene TRBV19 combines with J gene TRBJ1-3; 11 bases match TRBD1. CDR1 and CDR2 from the germline V gene are LNHDA and SQIVND (reference sequence). The CDR3 runs 16 residues. V lost 4 bases and J lost 3; bases outside the gene matches: 5. This CDR3 is CASSTGQGAYGNTIYF. The DNA for the CDR3 is TGTGCCAGTAGTACTGGACAGGGGGCTTATGGAAACACCATATATTTT.

Worth noting for this clone: This CDR3 is also generated by other DNA sequences in the sample. This chain connects TRBV4-1 to TRBJ2-7, with TRBD1 identical over 9 bases. This CDR3 region has 14 residues. Trimming at V came to 4 bases and at J to 1 base, leaving 2 bases not matched to a gene. Germline assignment: CDR1 MGHRA and CDR2 YSYEKL. This CDR3 is CASSPGTGSYEQYF. As DNA, the CDR3 is TGCGCCAGCAGCCCCGGGACAGGGTCCTACGAGCAGTACTTC.

The rearrangement links TRBV19 to TRBJ2-5; maybe TRBD2 (5 bases). Germline CDR1 LNHDA, CDR2 SQIVND (reference sequence). Trimming took off 1 base at V and 5 bases at J, with 14 bases between the two ends. The length of the CDR3 is 15 residues. CDR3 sequence (DNA): TGTGCCAGTAGTATAGGTGGGTCCCGAGGGGAGACCCAGTACTTC. It yields the protein CASSIGGSRGETQYF.

The chain recombines TRBV20-1 with TRBJ1-1; tentative D call: TRBD1 (5 bases). CDR1 and CDR2 (germline): DFQATT, SNEGSKA (reference sequence). CDR3 length equals 11 residues. Deletions cut 5 bases from V and 11 bases from J, with 15 bases between. CDR3 in amino acids: CSAGGTGEAFF. The CDR3, as DNA: TGCAGTGCTGGCGGGACGGGGGAGGCTTTCTTT.

The chain joins TRBV30 to TRBJ2-1; 12 nucleotides line up with TRBD2. With V trimmed by 3 bases and J by 9 bases, 9 bases remained unmatched. The CDR3 covers 15 residues. The V gene's germline CDR1 is GTSNPN and CDR2 SVGIG (reference sequence). The CDR3 bases are TGTGCCTGGAGCGGACTAGCGGGGTTTGACAGTGAGCAGTTCTTC. This encodes CAWSGLAGFDSEQFF.

This clone has only one observation. V gene TRBV5-1 combines with J gene TRBJ2-2; TRBD1 aligns across 8 bases. Unmatched junction bases numbered 8, after V lost 4 bases and J lost 3 bases. The CDR3 consists of 16 residues. The germline V gene encodes CDR1 SGHRS and CDR2 YFSETQ. Here the CDR3 reads CASSHPGQADTGELFF. The CDR3 nucleotides read TGCGCCAGCAGCCATCCGGGACAGGCGGACACCGGGGAGCTGTTTTTT.

V gene TRBV2 combines with J gene TRBJ2-1; maybe TRBD2 (6 bases). This CDR3 contains 16 residues. The V gene's germline CDR1 is SNHLY and CDR2 FYNNEI. V shed 3 bases and J shed 7 bases, with 19 bases lying between them. The CDR3, as DNA: TGTGCCAGCAGTGAGGGACTGGGGGAACCTTTTAATGAGCAGTTCTTC. Protein product: CASSEGLGEPFNEQFF.

The chain couples TRBV27 to TRBJ2-1, with D possibly matching TRBD2 (7 bases). Trimming pared 1 base from V and 0 bases from J, leaving 13 bases between. Germline-derived CDR1 and CDR2 are MNHEY and SMNVEV (reference sequence). The CDR3 covers 17 residues. CDR3: CASSLYGGPNSYNEQFF. CDR3 in DNA: TGTGCCAGCAGTTTATACGGGGGGCCCAACTCCTACAATGAGCAGTTCTTC.

The chain is built from TRBV6-5 and TRBJ2-7, with D maybe TRBD2 (5 bases). Germline-derived CDR1 and CDR2 are MNHEY and SVGAGI. Trimming shortened V by 5 bases and J by 7 bases, and 15 bases separated the two germline ends. This CDR3 is 13 amino acids long. The CDR3 coding sequence is TGTGCCAGCAGTACGACAAAAAGAGGGGAGCAGTACTTC. Translation: CASSTTKRGEQYF.

The V call is TRBV29-1, the J call TRBJ1-2; 7 nucleotides agree with TRBD1. Germline V lookup: CDR1 SQVTM, CDR2 ANQGSEA. J was trimmed by 8 bases and V by 6 bases; bases with no gene match: 15. The CDR3 has 14 residues. CDR3 bases: TGCAGCGTCGGCTCGGGACAGCTATGGGGGGGCTACACCTTC. Residues: CSVGSGQLWGGYTF.

Worth noting for this clone: Other DNA sequences from this sample encode an identical CDR3 as well. The chain joins TRBV28 to TRBJ1-6, with TRBD1 as a possible D gene (5 bases). Germline V CDR1 and CDR2: MDHEN, SYDVKM. CDR3 size: 15 residues. The ends were cut back, 1 base at V and 9 bases at J, with 13 bases in the middle. This CDR3 is CASSLLGQGSSPLHF. The CDR3 region has the DNA TGTGCCAGCAGTTTATTAGGTCAGGGTAGTTCACCCCTCCACTTT.

This chain connects TRBV28 to TRBJ2-5; the D gene is possibly TRBD1 (5 bases). V shed 1 base and J shed 2 bases, with 14 bases lying between them. The CDR3 is made up of 16 amino acids. Germline CDR1 and CDR2: MDHEN and SYDVKM. The CDR3 DNA follows: TGTGCCAGCAGTTTATTGTCCTTGCAGGGTCAAGAGACCCAGTACTTC. Translating gives CASSLLSLQGQETQYF. Full variable domain (outside the CDR3, taken from reference TRBV28 and TRBJ2-5): DVKVTQSSRYLVKRTGEKVFLECVQDMDHENMFWYRQDPGLGLRLIYFSYDVKMKEKGDIPEGYSVSREKKERFSLILESASTNQTSMYLCASSLLSLQGQETQYFGPGTRLLVL.

The V and J genes are TRBV4-1 and TRBJ1-4; no firm D call. Germline V gene sequence: CDR1 MGHRA, CDR2 YSYEKL. V dropped 3 bases and J dropped 3 bases, with 8 bases sitting between them. The CDR3 contains 14 residues. As DNA, the CDR3 is TGCGCCAGCAGCCATTCGGGGTCTAATGAAAAACTGTTTTTT. Residues: CASSHSGSNEKLFF.

The chain carries TRBV6-2 or TRBV6-3 and TRBJ1-1; possible D gene TRBD1, 6 bases. The CDR3 is 15 amino acids. CDR1 and CDR2 (germline): MNHEY, SVGEGT. V was trimmed by 0 bases and J by 4 bases, leaving 12 bases between them. CDR3 sequence (DNA): TGTGCCAGCAGTTACTCGAGACCCAGGGGCACTGAAGCTTTCTTT. Translated, it gives CASSYSRPRGTEAFF.

The V call is TRBV19, the J call TRBJ2-6; 9 nucleotides line up with TRBD1. V gave up 8 bases and J gave up 0 bases; unmatched junction bases: 8. There are 17 residues in the CDR3. The germline V gene encodes CDR1 LNHDA and CDR2 SQIVND (reference sequence). CDR3 sequence reads: CASSRQGGPSGANVLTF. The DNA for the CDR3 is TGTGCCAGTTCCAGACAGGGGGGGCCCTCTGGGGCCAACGTCCTGACTTTC.

The chain combines TRBV30 with TRBJ2-1; D is uncertain. This CDR3 is built from 15 residues. V lost 1 base, J lost 0 bases, and 10 bases lay in between. The germline CDR1 and CDR2 sequences are GTSNPN and SVGIG (reference sequence). The DNA of the CDR3 is TGTGCCTGGAGTGCCTTAGCAAGCTCCTACAATGAGCAGTTCTTC. Translated, it gives CAWSALASSYNEQFF.

V gene TRBV6-1 combines with J gene TRBJ2-2; possibly TRBD1 for D (7 bases). Trimming pared 2 bases from V and 7 bases from J, leaving 11 bases between. This CDR3 has 14 amino acids. Per germline, CDR1 MNHNS and CDR2 SASEGT. The CDR3 DNA sequence: TGTGCCAGCAGTGAATTTCAGGGGGGCGGGGAGCTGTTTTTT. Protein sequence: CASSEFQGGGELFF.

J is TRBJ1-2 and V is TRBV4-2; D may be TRBD1 (6 bases). This CDR3 contains 17 residues. Trimming removed 1 base at V and 2 bases at J, with 17 bases between. Germline CDR1 reads LGHNA; CDR2 reads YNFKEQ. This CDR3 is CASSQVGPGDRNYGYTF. The DNA of the CDR3 is TGTGCCAGCAGCCAAGTTGGTCCAGGGGATCGAAACTATGGCTACACCTTC.

The CDR3 region has the DNA TGTGCCACCAGCACATCCCAAGGGGACTGGCTGTTTTTT. Translation gives CATSTSQGDWLFF. The V call is TRBV15, the J call TRBJ1-4, with D perhaps matching TRBD1 (5 bases). V gave up 4 bases and J gave up 14 bases, with 17 bases separating them. This CDR3 contains 13 residues. The V gene's germline CDR1 is LNHNV and CDR2 YYDKDF (reference sequence). The whole variable domain, remainder taken from reference TRBV15 and TRBJ1-4, is DAMVIQNPRYQVTQFGKPVTLSCSQTLNHNVMYWYQQKSSQAPKLLFHYYDKDFNNEADTPDNFQSRRPNTSFCFLDIRSPGLGDTAMYLCATSTSQGDWLFFGSGTQLSVL.